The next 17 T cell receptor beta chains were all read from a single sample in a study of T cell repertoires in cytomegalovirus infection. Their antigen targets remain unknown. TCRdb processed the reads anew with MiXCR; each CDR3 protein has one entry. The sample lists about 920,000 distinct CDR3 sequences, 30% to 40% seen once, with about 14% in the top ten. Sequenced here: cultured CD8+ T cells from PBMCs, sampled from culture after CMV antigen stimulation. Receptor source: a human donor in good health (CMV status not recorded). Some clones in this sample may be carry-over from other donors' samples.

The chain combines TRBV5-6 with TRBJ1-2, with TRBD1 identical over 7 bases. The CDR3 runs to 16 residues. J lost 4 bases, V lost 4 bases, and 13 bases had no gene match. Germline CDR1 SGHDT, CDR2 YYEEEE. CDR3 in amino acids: CASSHTSYTGAYGYTF. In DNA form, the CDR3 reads TGTGCCAGCAGCCACACTTCCTATACAGGGGCCTATGGCTACACCTTC.

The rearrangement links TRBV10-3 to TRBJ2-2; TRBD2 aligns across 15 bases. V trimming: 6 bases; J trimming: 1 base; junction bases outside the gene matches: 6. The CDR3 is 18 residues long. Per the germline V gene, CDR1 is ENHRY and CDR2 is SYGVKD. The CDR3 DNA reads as TGTGCCATCAGAACGGGACTAGCGGGGGGTCGGAACACCGGGGAGCTGTTTTTT. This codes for CAIRTGLAGGRNTGELFF.

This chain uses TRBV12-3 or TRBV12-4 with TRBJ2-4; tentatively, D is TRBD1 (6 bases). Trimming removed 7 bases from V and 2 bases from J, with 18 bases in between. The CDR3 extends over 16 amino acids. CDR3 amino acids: CASTPSGALSKNIQYF. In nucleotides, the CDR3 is TGTGCCAGCACTCCCTCAGGGGCTCTTTCCAAAAACATTCAGTACTTC.

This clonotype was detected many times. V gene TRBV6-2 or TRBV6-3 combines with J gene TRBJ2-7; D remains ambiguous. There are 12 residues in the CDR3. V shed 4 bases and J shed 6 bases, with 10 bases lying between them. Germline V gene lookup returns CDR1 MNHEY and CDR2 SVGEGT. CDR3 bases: TGTGCCAGCAGTTTGGGAATCCGCGAGCAGTACGTC. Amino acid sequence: CASSLGIREQYV.

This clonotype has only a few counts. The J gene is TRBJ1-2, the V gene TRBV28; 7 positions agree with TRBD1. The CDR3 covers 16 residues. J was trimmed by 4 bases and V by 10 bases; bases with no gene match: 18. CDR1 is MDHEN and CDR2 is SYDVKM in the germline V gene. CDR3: CATRPSGTVLFYGYTF. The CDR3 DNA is TGTGCCACCCGACCGAGCGGGACAGTACTTTTCTATGGCTACACCTTC.

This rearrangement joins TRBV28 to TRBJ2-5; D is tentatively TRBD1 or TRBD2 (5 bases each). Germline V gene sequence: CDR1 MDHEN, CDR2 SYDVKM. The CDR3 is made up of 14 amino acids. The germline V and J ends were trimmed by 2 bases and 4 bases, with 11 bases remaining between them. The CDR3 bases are TGTGCCAGCAGTTTAATGAGGGACGTAGAGACCCAGTACTTC. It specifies CASSLMRDVETQYF.

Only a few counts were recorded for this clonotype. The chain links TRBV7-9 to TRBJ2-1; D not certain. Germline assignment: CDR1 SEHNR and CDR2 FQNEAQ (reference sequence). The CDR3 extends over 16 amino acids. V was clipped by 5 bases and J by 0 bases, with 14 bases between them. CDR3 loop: CASSAQGWSSYNEQFF. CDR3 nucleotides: TGTGCCAGCAGCGCACAAGGGTGGAGCTCCTACAATGAGCAGTTCTTC.

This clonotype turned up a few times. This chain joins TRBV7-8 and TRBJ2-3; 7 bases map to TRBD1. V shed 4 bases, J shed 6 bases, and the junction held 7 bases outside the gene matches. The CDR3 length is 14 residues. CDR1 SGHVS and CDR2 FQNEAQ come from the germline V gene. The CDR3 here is CASSSTGLEDTQYF. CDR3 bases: TGTGCCAGCAGCTCGACAGGGCTTGAGGATACGCAGTATTTT. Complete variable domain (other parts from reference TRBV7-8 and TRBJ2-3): GAGVSQSPRYKVAKRGQDVALRCDPISGHVSLFWYQQALGQGPEFLTYFQNEAQLDKSGLPSDRFFAERPEGSVSTLKIQRTQQEDSAVYLCASSSTGLEDTQYFGPGTRLTVL.

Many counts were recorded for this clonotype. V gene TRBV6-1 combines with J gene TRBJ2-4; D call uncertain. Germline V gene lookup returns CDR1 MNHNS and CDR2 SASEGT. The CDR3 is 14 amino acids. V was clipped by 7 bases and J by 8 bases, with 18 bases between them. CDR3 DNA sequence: TGTGCCAGCAATAACCCCGGGCTTGCGGACATTCAGTACTTC. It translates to CASNNPGLADIQYF.

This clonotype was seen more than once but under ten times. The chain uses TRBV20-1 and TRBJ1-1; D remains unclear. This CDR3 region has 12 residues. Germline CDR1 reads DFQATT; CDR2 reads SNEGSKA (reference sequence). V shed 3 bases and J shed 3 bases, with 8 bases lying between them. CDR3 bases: TGCAGTGCTAGTGTGTCAGACACTGAAGCTTTCTTT. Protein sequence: CSASVSDTEAFF.

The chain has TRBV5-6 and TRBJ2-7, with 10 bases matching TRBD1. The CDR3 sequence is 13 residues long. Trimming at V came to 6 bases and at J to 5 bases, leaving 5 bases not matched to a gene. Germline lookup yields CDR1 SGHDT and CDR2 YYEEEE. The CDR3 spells CASTSGTGDEQYV. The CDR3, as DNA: TGTGCCAGCACCTCCGGGACAGGGGACGAGCAGTACGTC.

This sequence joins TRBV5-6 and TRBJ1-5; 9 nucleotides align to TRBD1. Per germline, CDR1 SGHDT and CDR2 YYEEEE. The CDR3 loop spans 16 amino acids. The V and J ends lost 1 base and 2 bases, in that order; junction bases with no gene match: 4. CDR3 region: CASSLWWTGGNQPQHF. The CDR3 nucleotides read TGTGCCAGCAGCTTGTGGTGGACAGGGGGCAATCAGCCCCAGCATTTT.

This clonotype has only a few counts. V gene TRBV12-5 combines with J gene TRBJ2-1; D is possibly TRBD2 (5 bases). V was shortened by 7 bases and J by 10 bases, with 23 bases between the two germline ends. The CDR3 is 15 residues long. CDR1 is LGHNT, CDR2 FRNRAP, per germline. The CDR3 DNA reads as TGTGCTAGTGCTATAGAACAATGGGGTGGCGGGGAGCAGTTCTTC. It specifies CASAIEQWGGGEQFF.

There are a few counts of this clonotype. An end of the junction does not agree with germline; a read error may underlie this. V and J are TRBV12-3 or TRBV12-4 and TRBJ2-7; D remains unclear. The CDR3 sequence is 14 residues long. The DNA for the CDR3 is TGTGCCAGCGGTTTGGCCCTTACATCCTACGAGCAGTACTTC. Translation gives CASGLALTSYEQYF.

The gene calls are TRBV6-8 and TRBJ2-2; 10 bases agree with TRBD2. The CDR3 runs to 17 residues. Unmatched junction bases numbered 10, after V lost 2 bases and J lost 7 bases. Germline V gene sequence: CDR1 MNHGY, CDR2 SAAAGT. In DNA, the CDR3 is TGTGCCAGCAGTTACGGGGGGCTAGCGGGGGCCCACGGGGAGCTGTTTTTT. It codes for CASSYGGLAGAHGELFF.

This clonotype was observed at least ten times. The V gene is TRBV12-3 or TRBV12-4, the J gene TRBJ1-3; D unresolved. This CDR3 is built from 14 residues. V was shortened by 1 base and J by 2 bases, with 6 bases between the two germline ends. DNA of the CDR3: TGTGCCAGCAGTTTAGGTCCCGCTGGAAACACCATATATTTT. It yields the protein CASSLGPAGNTIYF.

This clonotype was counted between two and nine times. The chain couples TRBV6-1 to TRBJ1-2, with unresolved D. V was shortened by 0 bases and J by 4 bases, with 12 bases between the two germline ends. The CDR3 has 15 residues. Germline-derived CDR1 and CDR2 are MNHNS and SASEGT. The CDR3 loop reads CASSEAYGRSYGYTF. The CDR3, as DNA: TGTGCCAGCAGTGAAGCGTATGGCAGATCCTATGGCTACACCTTC.